Following are 30 T cell receptor beta chains from one sample sequenced in a study of blood T cell repertoires in COVID-19. The protocol was immunoSEQ multiplex PCR, while the TCRdb copy is restricted to in-frame clones and leaves out a portion. The profile shows 150,000 to 180,000 clones, roughly 84% of them singletons. Sequencing was performed on peripheral blood. The receptors were gathered from a man aged 55 to 70 with COVID-19, enrolled during active disease.

The CDR3 protein is CAWSVGTGPLHGYTF. CDR3 DNA: TGTGCCTGGAGTGTGGGGACAGGCCCTCTTCATGGCTACACCTTC. The chain combines TRBV30 with TRBJ1-2; 8 bases agree with TRBD1. V shed 0 bases and J 6 bases; nucleotides not matched to a gene: 9. CDR3 size: 15 residues. CDR1 is GTSNPN, CDR2 SVGIG, per germline (reference sequence).

The chain couples TRBV4-3 to TRBJ1-5, with TRBD1 matching 9 bases. Germline V gene data show CDR1 as LGHNA and CDR2 as YSLEER. This CDR3 has 13 amino acids. V lost 5 bases, J lost 7 bases, and 3 bases stayed unmatched. CDR3 coding DNA: TGCGCCAGCAGCTTTGACAGGGGGCAGCCCCAGCATTTT. Translation gives CASSFDRGQPQHF.

In its sample, this clone was seen a few times. The chain carries TRBV5-4 and TRBJ2-7, with TRBD2 identical over 7 bases. The ends lost 0 bases at V and 6 bases at J; junction bases unmatched: 9. The V gene's germline CDR1 is SGHNT and CDR2 YYREEE (reference sequence). The CDR3 contains 15 residues. CDR3 sequence reads: CASSLVASGDREQYF. CDR3 DNA sequence: TGTGCCAGCAGCTTGGTGGCTAGCGGTGACCGCGAGCAGTACTTC. Combining the CDR3 with reference TRBV5-4 and TRBJ2-7 gives the whole variable domain ETGVTQSPTHLIKTRGQQVTLRCSSQSGHNTVSWYQQALGQGPQFIFQYYREEENGRGNFPPRFSGLQFPNYSSELNVNALELDDSALYLCASSLVASGDREQYFGPGTRLTVT.

The chain links TRBV28 to TRBJ1-5; D call uncertain. Trimming removed 9 bases from V and 9 bases from J, with 15 bases in between. This CDR3 is built from 12 residues. The germline V gene encodes CDR1 MDHEN and CDR2 SYDVKM. CDR3 region: CASQEQQVPQHF. The CDR3 bases are TGTGCCAGTCAGGAACAGCAGGTGCCCCAGCATTTT.

The V call is TRBV28, the J call TRBJ2-5; TRBD1 is a possible D gene (6 bases). The CDR3 is 18 amino acids. The V gene's germline CDR1 is MDHEN and CDR2 SYDVKM. Between the trimmed V and J ends, which lost 5 bases and 4 bases, there was a span of 26 bases. The CDR3 bases are TGTGCCAGCAGTCCCCATCCTCGGCAGGGGAGAGGAGTAGAGACCCAGTACTTC. Translated, it gives CASSPHPRQGRGVETQYF.

The chain carries TRBV3-1 (or the pseudogene TRBV3-2) and TRBJ1-5, with TRBD1 matching 7 bases. The germline V gene encodes CDR1 LGHDT and CDR2 YNNKEL (reference sequence). This CDR3 comprises 13 residues. V shed 4 bases, J shed 7 bases, and the junction held 4 bases outside the gene matches. CDR3 protein: CASSRGGRQPQHF. The CDR3 DNA sequence: TGTGCCAGCAGCCGAGGGGGCAGGCAGCCCCAGCATTTT.

This rearrangement joins TRBV27 to TRBJ1-2, with D possibly TRBD1 on 6 matching bases. There are 17 residues in the CDR3. Per the germline V gene, CDR1 is MNHEY and CDR2 is SMNVEV (reference sequence). V shed 4 bases and J shed 1 base, with 19 bases lying between them. The CDR3 DNA is TGTGCCAGCAGTTCGAACCGGGACACGAACTTTAACTATGGCTACACCTTC. It codes for CASSSNRDTNFNYGYTF.

This CDR3 reads CASSPTTGTGAYEQYF. DNA for the CDR3: TGTGCCAGCAGCCCAACAACCGGGACAGGGGCCTACGAGCAGTACTTC. This chain links TRBV25-1 with TRBJ2-7, with TRBD1 identical over 10 bases. The germline gives CDR1 MGHDK, CDR2 SYGVNS. The CDR3 covers 16 residues. Trimming took 6 bases from V and 2 from J; bases not matched to a gene: 10.

This rearrangement joins TRBV13 to TRBJ1-1; D is perhaps TRBD1 (5 bases). Germline V gene lookup returns CDR1 PRHDT and CDR2 FYEKMQ (reference sequence). Deletions cut 5 bases from V and 4 bases from J, with 8 bases between. The CDR3 runs 12 residues. The CDR3 region is CASSRRVTEAFF. For the CDR3, the DNA is TGTGCCAGCAGCCGCAGGGTCACTGAAGCTTTCTTT.

Only one count was recorded for this clone. CDR3 sequence reads: CASSSTARGSEAFF. The DNA of the CDR3 is TGTGCCAGCAGCTCAACGGCCAGGGGATCTGAAGCTTTCTTT. The V call is TRBV7-3, the J call TRBJ1-1, with a weak D call TRBD1 (6 bases). V gave up 4 bases and J gave up 6 bases, with 15 bases separating them. The V gene's germline CDR1 is SGHTA and CDR2 FQGTGA. The length of the CDR3 is 14 residues.

This clone was seen just once. This chain joins TRBV4-2 and TRBJ2-5; 9 nucleotides line up with TRBD2. Germline V lookup: CDR1 LGHNA, CDR2 YNFKEQ. The CDR3 runs to 15 residues. V lost 3 bases to trimming and J lost 0 bases; unmatched junction nucleotides: 2. CDR3 sequence (DNA): TGTGCCAGCAGCCAGACTAGCGGATACCAAGAGACCCAGTACTTC. Translating it yields CASSQTSGYQETQYF.

V and J are TRBV24-1 and TRBJ2-5, with 9 bases lining up with TRBD1. There are 15 residues in the CDR3. Trimming at V came to 3 bases and at J to 2 bases, leaving 3 bases not matched to a gene. CDR1 KGHDR and CDR2 SFDVKD come from the germline V gene. CDR3 amino acids: CATSDGGQGQETQYF. CDR3 bases: TGTGCCACCAGTGATGGGGGACAGGGTCAAGAGACCCAGTACTTC.

The chain couples TRBV5-4 to TRBJ2-3; 8 bases agree with TRBD2. Germline loops: CDR1 SGHNT, CDR2 YYREEE (reference sequence). The CDR3 loop spans 14 amino acids. V was pared by 4 bases and J by 3 bases, with 4 bases of the junction left unmatched. The CDR3 coding sequence is TGTGCCAGCAGCCGGGAGCGGGAGACAGATACGCAGTATTTT. Translated, it gives CASSRERETDTQYF. Together with reference TRBV5-4 and TRBJ2-3, the CDR3 gives the full variable domain: ETGVTQSPTHLIKTRGQQVTLRCSSQSGHNTVSWYQQALGQGPQFIFQYYREEENGRGNFPPRFSGLQFPNYSSELNVNALELDDSALYLCASSRERETDTQYFGPGTRLTVL.

The chain combines TRBV7-8 with TRBJ1-1; TRBD1 might be the D (6 bases). CDR1 and CDR2 (germline): SGHVS, FQNEAQ. CDR3 length: 14 residues. Trimming took 4 bases from V and 2 from J, leaving 11 bases between them. CDR3 DNA sequence: TGTGCCAGCAGCTACCAACAGGGAAACACTGAAGCTTTCTTT. It encodes CASSYQQGNTEAFF.

In DNA form, the CDR3 reads TGTGCCAGCAGTTACTCCTTCGTGGGCTACACCTTC. It encodes CASSYSFVGYTF. The V and J genes are TRBV6-2 or TRBV6-3 and TRBJ1-2; no reliable D call. Germline lookup yields CDR1 MNHEY and CDR2 SVGEGT. The V and J ends lost 0 bases and 8 bases respectively, with 7 bases between them. The CDR3 length is 12 residues.

The gene calls are TRBV28 and TRBJ2-3; tentative D call: TRBD1 (6 bases). V was shortened by 5 bases and J by 4 bases, with 10 bases between the two germline ends. The V gene's germline CDR1 is MDHEN and CDR2 SYDVKM. The CDR3 totals 13 residues. The CDR3 spells CASSSRGPDTQYF. The CDR3 DNA sequence: TGTGCCAGCAGTAGCAGGGGACCAGATACGCAGTATTTT.

The chain employs TRBV4-1 and TRBJ1-2; D not certain. In germline, CDR1 is MGHRA, CDR2 YSYEKL. V was pared by 3 bases and J by 5 bases, with 4 bases between. The CDR3 loop spans 11 amino acids. The CDR3 region has the DNA TGCGCCAGCAGCCACGTATATGGCTACACCTTC. As protein: CASSHVYGYTF.

This clone occurred a few times. The chain links TRBV5-1 to TRBJ2-7; 7 positions agree with TRBD1. This CDR3 has 14 amino acids. V gave up 4 bases and J gave up 1 base; unmatched junction bases: 5. Looked up from germline, CDR1 is SGHRS and CDR2 is YFSETQ. CDR3 in DNA: TGCGCCAGCAGCACCGCAGGGGGATCCTACGAGCAGTACTTC. This codes for CASSTAGGSYEQYF.

The gene calls are TRBV3-1 (or the pseudogene TRBV3-2) and TRBJ2-3; TRBD2 matches at 10 bases. The CDR3 is 16 residues long. The V segment lost 4 bases and the J segment 4 bases; nucleotides outside the gene matches: 8. The germline V gene has CDR1 LGHDT and CDR2 YNNKEL (reference sequence). The CDR3 DNA follows: TGTGCCAGCAGCCCTTGGGTAGCGGGGGGCCCAGATACGCAGTATTTT. This gives the protein CASSPWVAGGPDTQYF.

The chain combines TRBV19 with TRBJ2-2; 10 nucleotides align to TRBD1. With 6 bases clipped from V and 7 bases from J, the junction kept 14 bases outside the gene matches. The CDR3 is 17 amino acids. Per the germline V gene, CDR1 is LNHDA and CDR2 is SQIVND (reference sequence). CDR3 sequence reads: CASRIQPGTGAFGELFF. The CDR3 DNA sequence: TGTGCCAGTAGAATTCAACCCGGGACAGGGGCGTTCGGGGAGCTGTTTTTT. Full variable domain (missing parts from reference TRBV19 and TRBJ2-2): DGGITQSPKYLFRKEGQNVTLSCEQNLNHDAMYWYRQDPGQGLRLIYYSQIVNDFQKGDIAEGYSVSREKKESFPLTVTSAQKNPTAFYLCASRIQPGTGAFGELFFGEGSRLTVL.

The rearrangement links TRBV6-6 to TRBJ1-4, with 7 nucleotides matching TRBD1. V trimming: 0 bases; J trimming: 4 bases; junction bases outside the gene matches: 2. CDR1 is MNHNY, CDR2 SVGAGI, per germline (reference sequence). This CDR3 region has 15 residues. The CDR3 reads CASSYSDRINEKLFF. CDR3 DNA sequence: TGTGCCAGCAGTTACTCGGACAGGATTAATGAAAAACTGTTTTTT.

V gene TRBV12-5 combines with J gene TRBJ2-1, with 8 bases identical to TRBD2. V lost 6 bases and J lost 5; bases outside the gene matches: 9. The CDR3 totals 15 residues. CDR1 is LGHNT and CDR2 is FRNRAP in the germline V gene. The CDR3 DNA sequence: TGTGCTAGTGGGCAAGGACTAGCTCGGGACAATGAGCAGTTCTTC. Protein product: CASGQGLARDNEQFF.

This clone has a single count. The chain links TRBV6-2 or TRBV6-3 to TRBJ1-1, with 7 bases lining up with TRBD1. The germline V gene encodes CDR1 MNHEY and CDR2 SVGEGT. The CDR3 extends over 14 amino acids. Germline trimming cut 4 bases from V and 7 bases from J; bases unmatched to any gene: 9. The CDR3: CASSLRQGSVEAFF. The CDR3 DNA follows: TGTGCCAGCAGTTTAAGACAGGGAAGCGTTGAAGCTTTCTTT.

This chain links TRBV29-1 with TRBJ2-3; D may be TRBD2 (6 bases). The CDR3 has 12 amino acids. The V gene's germline CDR1 is SQVTM and CDR2 ANQGSEA. V was pared by 7 bases and J by 2 bases, with 10 bases between. For the CDR3, the DNA is TGCAGCGCTTGGGACTTCACAGATACGCAGTATTTT. The encoded protein is CSAWDFTDTQYF.

V is TRBV2 and J is TRBJ1-2, with TRBD1 as a possible D gene (6 bases). Trimming stripped 5 bases from V and 5 bases from J, with 21 bases between. CDR1 is SNHLY and CDR2 is FYNNEI in the germline V gene. This CDR3 spans 16 amino acids. The CDR3 DNA follows: TGTGCCAGCAGTCACGACCGCTCTGACAGGCCTTATGGCTACACCTTC. Its translation: CASSHDRSDRPYGYTF.

The gene calls are TRBV10-3 and TRBJ1-4; D is uncertain. The CDR3 length is 16 residues. Germline V lookup: CDR1 ENHRY, CDR2 SYGVKD. With 0 bases removed from V and 2 bases from J, the gap between germline ends came to 10 bases. CDR3 amino acids: CAISESVLRTNEKLFF. CDR3 DNA: TGTGCCATCAGTGAGTCGGTATTGCGTACTAATGAAAAACTGTTTTTT.

This chain joins TRBV2 and TRBJ1-6, with D uncertain. Germline V gene data show CDR1 as SNHLY and CDR2 as FYNNEI. V was pared by 6 bases and J by 8 bases, with 11 bases between. The CDR3 has 13 amino acids. In DNA, the CDR3 is TGTGCCAGCAGCTACGACACGGATTCACCCCTCCACTTT. It is translated as CASSYDTDSPLHF.

V gene TRBV7-6 combines with J gene TRBJ1-1, with 12 bases lining up with TRBD1. The V gene end was trimmed by 4 bases and the J gene end by 5 bases; junction bases not matched to a gene: 5. This CDR3 is built from 15 residues. Germline V gives CDR1 SGHVS, CDR2 FNYEAQ. The CDR3 nucleotides are TGTGCCAGCAGCTGGGGGACAGGGGGCTCAACTGAAGCTTTCTTT. It yields the protein CASSWGTGGSTEAFF. Full variable domain (missing parts from reference TRBV7-6 and TRBJ1-1): GAGVSQSPRYKVTKRGQDVALRCDPISGHVSLYWYRQALGQGPEFLTYFNYEAQQDKSGLPNDRFSAERPEGSISTLTIQRTEQRDSAMYRCASSWGTGGSTEAFFGQGTRLTVV.

The chain uses TRBV9 and TRBJ2-1; tentatively, D is TRBD2 (5 bases). Between the trimmed V and J ends, which lost 3 bases and 1 base, there was a span of 8 bases. Germline-derived CDR1 and CDR2 are SGDLS and YYNGEE. This CDR3 is built from 14 residues. This CDR3 is CASSGTESYNEQFF. CDR3 coding DNA: TGTGCCAGCAGCGGGACTGAATCCTACAATGAGCAGTTCTTC.

This clone was counted a few times. The chain links TRBV7-2 to TRBJ1-6, with 8 bases lining up with TRBD1. There are 15 residues in the CDR3. V shed 3 bases and J 5 bases; nucleotides not matched to a gene: 3. CDR1 and CDR2 from the germline V gene are SGHTA and FQGNSA. The CDR3 protein is CASSFRTGNNSPLHF. For the CDR3, the DNA is TGTGCCAGCAGCTTCCGGACAGGGAATAATTCACCCCTCCACTTT.